One sample yielded the 26 T cell receptor beta chains listed below, sequenced in a study of T cell repertoires in cytomegalovirus infection (dated by TCRdb to 2018 to 2020). TCRdb records Illumina HiSeq 1500 as the sequencer. The public reads were run again by TCRdb, first through fastp at Q25 and then through MiXCR, and only productive beta chains were kept. Each CDR3 protein gets just one entry, which takes the most common genes and DNA from the rows behind it. The sample table shows under 850,000 distinct CDR3 sequences, and about 30% are seen once. The ten biggest clones cover about 18% of the sample. Their target antigens are unknown. Per the publication, the treatment or condition label means: in vitro stimulation with specific CMV peptide epitopes to enrich CMV-specific T cells. The sequences come from cultured PBMCs, collected from culture after CMV antigen stimulation. These receptors were taken from a human donor in good health (CMV status not recorded). Some clones in this sample may be carry-over from other donors' samples.

This clonotype was seen repeatedly, ten times or more. V and J are TRBV7-2 and TRBJ2-3; 7 bases map to TRBD1. Germline CDR1 SGHTA, CDR2 FQGNSA. After removal of 6 bases from V and 4 bases from J, the junction contained 19 bases not matched to a gene. There are 18 residues in the CDR3. CDR3: CASSLMTGIPPTPDTQYF. The CDR3 DNA sequence: TGTGCCAGCAGTTTGATGACAGGGATCCCACCAACCCCAGATACGCAGTATTTT.

The chain joins TRBV7-9 to TRBJ2-7; D is possibly TRBD2 (5 bases). The CDR3 has 13 amino acids. V lost 1 base to trimming and J lost 7 bases, with 11 bases between them. Per the germline V gene, CDR1 is SEHNR and CDR2 is FQNEAQ (reference sequence). As DNA, the CDR3 is TGTGCCAGCAGCTTAGAGGTCCCGGGGGAGCAGTACTTC. Translation gives CASSLEVPGEQYF.

This clonotype was counted between two and nine times. The chain has TRBV7-2 and TRBJ2-7; 7 bases match TRBD2. J gave up 7 bases and V 8 bases, and 11 bases lay outside the gene matches. CDR1 SGHTA and CDR2 FQGNSA come from the germline V gene. The CDR3 runs 13 residues. As DNA, the CDR3 is TGTGCCAGCGCCCCTGAGCGGGAAGTAGAGCAGTACTTC. This sequence encodes CASAPEREVEQYF.

The rearrangement joins TRBV6-1 to TRBJ1-5; 7 positions match TRBD1. The germline V gene encodes CDR1 MNHNS and CDR2 SASEGT. V lost 6 bases, J lost 0 bases, and 29 bases stayed unmatched. The CDR3 has 23 amino acids. The CDR3 DNA follows: TGTGCCAGCAGAGGACCGGGGACAGCTTTTTCGTTTGACTCCCGATATAGCAATCAGCCCCAGCATTTT. It translates to CASRGPGTAFSFDSRYSNQPQHF.

This chain's CDR3 is CASSPRGGSGRTYEQYF. The CDR3 coding sequence is TGTGCCAGCTCACCACGGGGGGGTAGCGGGAGGACCTACGAGCAGTACTTC. The J gene is TRBJ2-7, the V gene TRBV18; 10 nucleotides match TRBD2. V lost 1 base to trimming and J lost 2 bases; unmatched junction nucleotides: 8. Germline CDR1 is KGHSH and CDR2 is LQKENI. CDR3 length: 17 amino acids. Looking up the rest from reference TRBV18 and TRBJ2-7 gives the full variable domain: NAGVMQNPRHLVRRRGQEARLRCSPMKGHSHVYWYRQLPEEGLKFMVYLQKENIIDESGMPKERFSAEFPKEGPSILRIQQVVRGDSAAYFCASSPRGGSGRTYEQYFGPGTRLTVT.

This clonotype was seen at least ten times. The chain combines TRBV7-2 with TRBJ1-1; TRBD1 might be the D (5 bases). This CDR3 region has 16 residues. Trimming cost V 1 base and J 11 bases, with 23 bases left between them. Per germline, CDR1 SGHTA and CDR2 FQGNSA. The CDR3 coding sequence is TGTGCCAGCAGCTTAGTTTCAGGCGGGACCCGGAATCCGGCTTTCTTT. Its translation is CASSLVSGGTRNPAFF. Together with reference TRBV7-2 and TRBJ1-1, the CDR3 gives the full variable domain: GAGVSQSPSNKVTEKGKDVELRCDPISGHTALYWYRQSLGQGLEFLIYFQGNSAPDKSGLPSDRFSAERTGGSVSTLTIQRTQQEDSAVYLCASSLVSGGTRNPAFFGQGTRLTVV.

The V gene is TRBV7-9, the J gene TRBJ2-1; TRBD1 might be the D (5 bases). V gave up 7 bases and J gave up 0 bases, with 19 bases separating them. CDR3 size: 17 residues. Germline V gives CDR1 SEHNR, CDR2 FQNEAQ (reference sequence). DNA for the CDR3: TGTGCCAGCAACTACTACAGGATTTCCGACTCCTACAATGAGCAGTTCTTC. Encoded protein: CASNYYRISDSYNEQFF.

The chain employs TRBV5-1 and TRBJ2-7, with D perhaps TRBD1 (5 bases). The CDR3 is 16 amino acids. V was trimmed by 0 bases and J by 6 bases, leaving 19 bases between them. In germline, CDR1 is SGHRS, CDR2 YFSETQ. CDR3 bases: TGCGCCAGCAGCTTGGCCATCCAGGGTTCTCGGAGCGAGCAGTACTTC. Its translation: CASSLAIQGSRSEQYF. The entire variable domain, with the rest obtained from reference TRBV5-1 and TRBJ2-7, is as follows: KAGVTQTPRYLIKTRGQQVTLSCSPISGHRSVSWYQQTPGQGLQFLFEYFSETQRNKGNFPGRFSGRQFSNSRSEMNVSTLELGDSALYLCASSLAIQGSRSEQYFGPGTRLTVT.

In regard to this clonotype: A much larger clone differs by one base, so this may be a read error. The CDR3 sequence is CDSSSPLGQGRATGELFF. In nucleotides, the CDR3 is TGTGACAGCAGCTCTCCCCTAGGACAGGGAAGGGCCACCGGGGAGCTGTTTTTT. The chain links TRBV7-2 to TRBJ2-2; 8 nucleotides align to TRBD1. The CDR3 totals 18 residues. Per germline, CDR1 SGHTA and CDR2 FQGNSA.

V usage is TRBV12-3 or TRBV12-4 and J usage is TRBJ2-6, with D perhaps TRBD2 (5 bases). The CDR3 runs 18 residues. V was cut by 5 bases and J by 1 base, with 18 bases left in between. CDR3 protein: CASSRPGSGSSGANVLTF. CDR3 DNA: TGTGCCAGCAGTCGTCCGGGAAGCGGCTCTTCTGGGGCCAACGTCCTGACTTTC.

V and J are TRBV7-2 and TRBJ2-7; D possibly corresponds to TRBD1 (6 bases). Trimming left V 3 bases short and J 6 bases short, with 15 bases between. CDR3 length: 14 residues. The germline V gene encodes CDR1 SGHTA and CDR2 FQGNSA. CDR3 nucleotides: TGTGCCAGCAGCTTGGGGGCAGAAGCAGTCGAGCAGTACTTC. Protein sequence: CASSLGAEAVEQYF. The entire variable domain, with the rest obtained from reference TRBV7-2 and TRBJ2-7, is as follows: GAGVSQSPSNKVTEKGKDVELRCDPISGHTALYWYRQSLGQGLEFLIYFQGNSAPDKSGLPSDRFSAERTGGSVSTLTIQRTQQEDSAVYLCASSLGAEAVEQYFGPGTRLTVT.

This clonotype was observed a handful of times. The rearrangement links TRBV5-4 to TRBJ2-3, with TRBD2 matching over 8 bases. CDR3 length: 15 residues. Germline CDR1 is SGHNT and CDR2 is YYREEE (reference sequence). V trimming: 4 bases; J trimming: 3 bases; junction bases outside the gene matches: 7. CDR3: CASSARGGTTDTQYF. The DNA of the CDR3 is TGTGCCAGCAGCGCCCGCGGGGGGACGACAGATACGCAGTATTTT.

This clonotype has only a few counts. The chain has TRBV7-9 and TRBJ2-1; 9 bases align to TRBD1. V dropped 3 bases and J dropped 8; count of bases not matched to a gene: 5. There are 14 residues in the CDR3. The germline V gene encodes CDR1 SEHNR and CDR2 FQNEAQ (reference sequence). CDR3 residues: CASSLGQGSDEQFF. In DNA, the CDR3 is TGTGCCAGCAGCTTGGGACAGGGTAGCGATGAGCAGTTCTTC.

This clonotype was seen only a few times. The rearrangement uses TRBV7-9 and TRBJ2-1; 7 nucleotides agree with TRBD2. The V and J ends lost 5 bases and 5 bases, in that order; junction bases with no gene match: 9. The CDR3 length is 15 residues. Germline assignment: CDR1 SEHNR and CDR2 FQNEAQ (reference sequence). The CDR3 spells CASSAGGSPNNEQFF. The DNA for the CDR3 is TGTGCCAGCAGCGCCGGCGGGAGCCCCAACAATGAGCAGTTCTTC.

This clonotype appeared once. The chain has TRBV12-5 and TRBJ2-2; D tentatively reads TRBD1 or TRBD2 (5 bases each). The CDR3 covers 13 residues. The V end was cut by 5 bases, the J end by 8 bases, with 12 bases between. Germline V lookup: CDR1 LGHNT, CDR2 FRNRAP. CDR3 sequence (DNA): TGTGCTAGTGGTCCCGAGGGGTTGGGGGAGCTGTTTTTT. Protein sequence: CASGPEGLGELFF. The complete variable domain, with remaining parts taken from reference TRBV12-5 and TRBJ2-2, reads DARVTQTPRHKVTEMGQEVTMRCQPILGHNTVFWYRQTMMQGLELLAYFRNRAPLDDSGMPKDRFSAEMPDATLATLKIQPSEPRDSAVYFCASGPEGLGELFFGEGSRLTVL.

The chain links TRBV7-2 to TRBJ2-5; D not resolved. The germline CDR1 and CDR2 sequences are SGHTA and FQGNSA. CDR3 size: 16 residues. The ends were cut back, 5 bases at V and 4 bases at J, with 20 bases in the middle. CDR3 protein: CASSPPRLGGGETQYF. Here the CDR3 DNA reads TGTGCCAGCAGCCCACCCCGCCTGGGTGGTGGAGAGACCCAGTACTTC.

V gene TRBV20-1 combines with J gene TRBJ1-3; maybe TRBD1 (5 bases). The CDR3 runs 12 residues. The germline V and J ends were trimmed by 5 bases and 3 bases, with 8 bases remaining between them. Germline values: CDR1 DFQATT, CDR2 SNEGSKA (reference sequence). CDR3 protein: CSARGIGNTIYF. As DNA, the CDR3 is TGCAGTGCTCGGGGGATTGGAAACACCATATATTTT.

This clonotype has a handful of counts. The V gene is TRBV28, the J gene TRBJ2-6, with D perhaps TRBD1 (6 bases). This CDR3 has 13 amino acids. V was shortened by 8 bases and J by 2 bases, with 7 bases between the two germline ends. CDR1 and CDR2 from the germline V gene are MDHEN and SYDVKM. The CDR3 sequence: CASRDTGANVLTF. The CDR3 nucleotides are TGTGCCAGCCGGGACACTGGGGCCAACGTCCTGACTTTC. The variable domain in full, with the rest retrieved from reference TRBV28 and TRBJ2-6, is DVKVTQSSRYLVKRTGEKVFLECVQDMDHENMFWYRQDPGLGLRLIYFSYDVKMKEKGDIPEGYSVSREKKERFSLILESASTNQTSMYLCASRDTGANVLTFGAGSRLTVL.

J is TRBJ2-3 and V is TRBV11-2; D tentatively reads TRBD1 or TRBD2 (5 bases each). CDR1 and CDR2 (germline): SGHAT, FQNNGV. The CDR3 is made up of 17 amino acids. With 5 bases removed from V and 3 bases from J, the gap between germline ends came to 21 bases. CDR3 nucleotides: TGTGCCAGCAGCGCTCCGGGGACGGACCCGGGGACAGATACGCAGTATTTT. It is translated as CASSAPGTDPGTDTQYF.

The chain employs TRBV5-6 and TRBJ1-1; no definite D call. This CDR3 is 15 amino acids long. V lost 2 bases and J 0 bases, leaving 11 bases between the germline ends. CDR1 is SGHDT, CDR2 YYEEEE, per germline. CDR3: CASSFLGVMNTEAFF. The CDR3 bases are TGTGCCAGCAGCTTCCTCGGGGTAATGAACACTGAAGCTTTCTTT.

This clonotype was seen a few times. The rearrangement links TRBV6-6 to TRBJ1-3, with a tentative D call TRBD1 (5 bases). Germline assignment: CDR1 MNHNY and CDR2 SVGAGI (reference sequence). The CDR3 is made up of 14 amino acids. The V end lost 2 bases, the J end lost 6 bases, and 11 bases lay between the germline ends. CDR3 in amino acids: CASSYGGAENTIYF. The CDR3 bases are TGTGCCAGCAGTTACGGAGGGGCGGAAAACACCATATATTTT.

The J gene is TRBJ2-1, the V gene TRBV19, with D perhaps TRBD2 (6 bases). Per germline, CDR1 LNHDA and CDR2 SQIVND (reference sequence). The CDR3 extends over 18 amino acids. Trimming removed 5 bases from V and 4 bases from J, with 24 bases in between. DNA of the CDR3: TGTGCCAGTAGTCCCCAGCCCCCCAGGGCGGGACCTTACAATGAGCAGTTCTTC. It translates to CASSPQPPRAGPYNEQFF.

This clonotype has just one count. V usage is TRBV6-5 and J usage is TRBJ2-1, with D perhaps matching TRBD2 (7 bases). V was cut by 6 bases and J by 2 bases, with 17 bases left in between. Germline CDR1 MNHEY, CDR2 SVGAGI. The CDR3 length is 16 residues. CDR3 nucleotides: TGTGCCAGCAGCGCGGGGCGGCGGGGGCCCTACAATGAGCAGTTCTTC. It codes for CASSAGRRGPYNEQFF.

This clonotype was observed a single time. This chain connects TRBV2 to TRBJ1-3; D is ambiguous. Germline lookup yields CDR1 SNHLY and CDR2 FYNNEI. The CDR3 spans 15 residues. Trimming cost V 3 bases and J 0 bases, with 9 bases left between them. The CDR3 DNA is TGTGCCAGCAGTGAGGACGACTACTCTGGAAACACCATATATTTT. Residues: CASSEDDYSGNTIYF.

This sequence joins TRBV12-3 or TRBV12-4 and TRBJ2-1; D is unclear. Trimming left V 3 bases short and J 8 bases short, with 11 bases between. CDR3 length equals 13 residues. CDR3 in amino acids: CASSFPPKDEQFF. The CDR3 nucleotides are TGTGCCAGCAGTTTCCCCCCCAAGGATGAGCAGTTCTTC.

The chain uses TRBV12-5 and TRBJ2-1; D is undetermined. The CDR3 spans 12 residues. V lost 2 bases, J lost 5 bases, and 4 bases lay in between. CDR1 LGHNT and CDR2 FRNRAP come from the germline V gene. CDR3 residues: CASGLFHNEQFF. Written as DNA, the CDR3 is TGTGCTAGTGGTTTGTTCCACAATGAGCAGTTCTTC.